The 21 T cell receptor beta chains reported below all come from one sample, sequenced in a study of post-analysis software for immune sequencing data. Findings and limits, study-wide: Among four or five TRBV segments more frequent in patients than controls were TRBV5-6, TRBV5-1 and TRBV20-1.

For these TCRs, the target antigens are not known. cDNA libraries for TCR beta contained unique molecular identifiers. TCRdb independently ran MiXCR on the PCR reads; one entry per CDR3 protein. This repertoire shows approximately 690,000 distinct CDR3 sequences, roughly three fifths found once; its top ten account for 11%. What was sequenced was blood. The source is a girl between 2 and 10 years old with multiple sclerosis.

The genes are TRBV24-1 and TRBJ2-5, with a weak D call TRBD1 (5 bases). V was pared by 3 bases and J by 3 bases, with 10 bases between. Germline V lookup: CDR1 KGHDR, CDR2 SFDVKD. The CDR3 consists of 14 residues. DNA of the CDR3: TGTGCCACCAGTGATACCTCCAGGGAAGAGACCCAGTACTTC. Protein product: CATSDTSREETQYF.

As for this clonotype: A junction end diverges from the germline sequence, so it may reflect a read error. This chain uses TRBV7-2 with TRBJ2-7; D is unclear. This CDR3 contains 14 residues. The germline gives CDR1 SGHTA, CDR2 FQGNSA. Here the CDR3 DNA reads TGTGCCGGCAGCTTGAGCCCCGCAGCCTACGAGCAGTACTTC. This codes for CAGSLSPAAYEQYF.

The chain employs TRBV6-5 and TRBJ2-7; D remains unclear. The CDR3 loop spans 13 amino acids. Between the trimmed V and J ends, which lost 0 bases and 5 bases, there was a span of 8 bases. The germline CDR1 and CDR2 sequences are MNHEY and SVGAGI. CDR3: CASSYSMVHEQYF. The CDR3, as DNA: TGTGCCAGCAGTTACTCGATGGTCCACGAGCAGTACTTC.

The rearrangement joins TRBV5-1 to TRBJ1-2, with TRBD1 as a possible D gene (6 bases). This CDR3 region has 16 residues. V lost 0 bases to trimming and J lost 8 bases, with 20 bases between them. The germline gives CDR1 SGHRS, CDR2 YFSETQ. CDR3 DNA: TGCGCCAGCAGCTTGGGTCCCCACGGGGGGCTCCAAGGCTACACCTTC. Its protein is CASSLGPHGGLQGYTF.

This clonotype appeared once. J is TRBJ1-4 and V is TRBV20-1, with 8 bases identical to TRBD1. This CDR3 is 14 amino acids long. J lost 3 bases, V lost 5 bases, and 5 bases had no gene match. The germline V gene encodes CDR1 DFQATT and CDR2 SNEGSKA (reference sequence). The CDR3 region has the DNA TGCAGTGCTGGGCGACAGGGGCCTAATGAAAAACTGTTTTTT. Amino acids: CSAGRQGPNEKLFF.

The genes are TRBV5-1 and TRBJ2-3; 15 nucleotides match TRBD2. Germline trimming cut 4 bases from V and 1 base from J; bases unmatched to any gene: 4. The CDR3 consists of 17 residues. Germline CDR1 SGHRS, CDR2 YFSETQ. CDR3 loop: CASSVGLAGGGTDTQYF. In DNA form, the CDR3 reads TGCGCCAGCAGCGTGGGACTAGCGGGAGGAGGCACAGATACGCAGTATTTT.

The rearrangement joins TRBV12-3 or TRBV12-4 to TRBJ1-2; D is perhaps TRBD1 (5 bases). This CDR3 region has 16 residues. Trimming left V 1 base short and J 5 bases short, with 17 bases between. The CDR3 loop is CASSLVPETAYYGYTF. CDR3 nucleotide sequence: TGTGCCAGCAGTTTAGTCCCTGAGACAGCCTATTATGGCTACACCTTC.

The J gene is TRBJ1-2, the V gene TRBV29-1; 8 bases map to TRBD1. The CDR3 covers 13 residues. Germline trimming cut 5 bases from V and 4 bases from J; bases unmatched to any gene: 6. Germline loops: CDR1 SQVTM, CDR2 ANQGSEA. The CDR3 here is CSVQTGAIYGYTF. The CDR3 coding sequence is TGCAGCGTTCAGACAGGGGCGATCTATGGCTACACCTTC.

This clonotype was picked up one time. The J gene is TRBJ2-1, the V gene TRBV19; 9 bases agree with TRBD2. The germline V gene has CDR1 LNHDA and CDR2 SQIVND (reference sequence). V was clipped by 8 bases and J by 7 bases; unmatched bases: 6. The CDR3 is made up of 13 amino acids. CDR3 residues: CASGGLAANEQFF. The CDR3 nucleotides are TGTGCCAGTGGGGGACTAGCCGCTAATGAGCAGTTCTTC.

The CDR3 region has the DNA TGCAGTGCTCCTAACCCGGGACTAGCGACTTCTTTCCGGGAGACCCAGTACTTC. This gives the protein CSAPNPGLATSFRETQYF. The chain recombines TRBV20-1 with TRBJ2-5; 10 bases align to TRBD2. V shed 5 bases and J 5 bases; nucleotides not matched to a gene: 20. The CDR3 runs 18 residues. Germline V CDR1 and CDR2: DFQATT, SNEGSKA (reference sequence).

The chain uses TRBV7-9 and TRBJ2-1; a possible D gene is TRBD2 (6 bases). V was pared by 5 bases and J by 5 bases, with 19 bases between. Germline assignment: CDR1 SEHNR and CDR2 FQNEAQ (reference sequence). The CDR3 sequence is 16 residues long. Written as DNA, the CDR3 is TGTGCCAGCAGCCGGATGGGACTTCCCGGCGACAATGAGCAGTTCTTC. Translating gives CASSRMGLPGDNEQFF.

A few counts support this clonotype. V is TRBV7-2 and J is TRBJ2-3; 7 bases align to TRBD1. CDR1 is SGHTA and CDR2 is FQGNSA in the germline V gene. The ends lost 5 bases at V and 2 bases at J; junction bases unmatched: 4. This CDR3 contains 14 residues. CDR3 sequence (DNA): TGTGCCAGCAGCCGACAGGGCCTCACAGATACGCAGTATTTT. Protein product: CASSRQGLTDTQYF.

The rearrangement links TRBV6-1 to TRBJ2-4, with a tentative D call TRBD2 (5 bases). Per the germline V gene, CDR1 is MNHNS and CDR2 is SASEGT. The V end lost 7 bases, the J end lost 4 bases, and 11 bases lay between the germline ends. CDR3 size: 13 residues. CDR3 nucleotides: TGTGCCAGCACTTCCCGGAGGAAAAACATTCAGTACTTC. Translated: CASTSRRKNIQYF.

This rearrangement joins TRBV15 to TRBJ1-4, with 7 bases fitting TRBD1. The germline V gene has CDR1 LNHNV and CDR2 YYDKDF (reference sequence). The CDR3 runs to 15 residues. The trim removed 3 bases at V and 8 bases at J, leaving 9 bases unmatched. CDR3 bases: TGTGCCACCAGCAGGGCCAGGGGGGTAGGAGAAAAACTGTTTTTT. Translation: CATSRARGVGEKLFF.

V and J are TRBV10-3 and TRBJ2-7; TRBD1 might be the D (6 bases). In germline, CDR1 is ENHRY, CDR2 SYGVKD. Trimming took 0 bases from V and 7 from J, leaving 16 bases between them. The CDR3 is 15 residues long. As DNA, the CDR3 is TGTGCCATCAGTGAGTCGACAGGCACCAATTGGGAGCAGTACTTC. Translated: CAISESTGTNWEQYF.

CDR3 sequence (DNA): TGTGCCAGCAGCCAAGACGGACGGATACAAGAGACCCAGTACTTC. This sequence encodes CASSQDGRIQETQYF. The chain joins TRBV3-1 to TRBJ2-5; D not resolved. Trimming removed 0 bases at V and 2 bases at J, with 10 bases between. This CDR3 region has 15 residues. The germline gives CDR1 LGHDT, CDR2 YNNKEL (reference sequence).

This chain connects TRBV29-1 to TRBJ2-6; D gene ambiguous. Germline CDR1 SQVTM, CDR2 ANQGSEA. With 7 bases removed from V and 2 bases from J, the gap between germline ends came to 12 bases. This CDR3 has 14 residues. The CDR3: CSATDLAGANVLTF. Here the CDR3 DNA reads TGCAGCGCCACTGACTTGGCTGGGGCCAACGTCCTGACTTTC.

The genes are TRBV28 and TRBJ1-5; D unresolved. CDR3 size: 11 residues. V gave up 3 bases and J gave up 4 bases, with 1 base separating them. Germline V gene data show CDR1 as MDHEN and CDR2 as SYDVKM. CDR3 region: CASSFNQPQHF. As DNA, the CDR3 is TGTGCCAGCAGTTTTAATCAGCCCCAGCATTTT. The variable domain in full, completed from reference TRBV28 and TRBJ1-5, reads DVKVTQSSRYLVKRTGEKVFLECVQDMDHENMFWYRQDPGLGLRLIYFSYDVKMKEKGDIPEGYSVSREKKERFSLILESASTNQTSMYLCASSFNQPQHFGDGTRLSIL.

CDR3 DNA sequence: TGTGCCAGCAGCTTGAATGGAGGGGTCGACGAGCAGTACTTC. This encodes CASSLNGGVDEQYF. This chain uses TRBV5-5 with TRBJ2-5; D might be TRBD2 (6 bases). The end of the DNA aligns better with TRBJ2-7, so the J call may be wrong. Germline CDR1 and CDR2: SGHKS and YYEKEE (reference sequence). The CDR3 runs 14 residues.

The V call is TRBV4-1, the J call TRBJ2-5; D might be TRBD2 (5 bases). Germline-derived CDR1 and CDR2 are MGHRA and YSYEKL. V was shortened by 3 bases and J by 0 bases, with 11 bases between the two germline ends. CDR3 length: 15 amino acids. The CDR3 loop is CASSQTGRNQETQYF. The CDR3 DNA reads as TGCGCCAGCAGCCAGACGGGAAGGAACCAAGAGACCCAGTACTTC.

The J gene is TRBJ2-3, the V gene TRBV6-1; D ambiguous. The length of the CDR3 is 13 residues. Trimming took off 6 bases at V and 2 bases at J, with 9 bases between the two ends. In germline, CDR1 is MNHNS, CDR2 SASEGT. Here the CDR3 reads CASRTADTDTQYF. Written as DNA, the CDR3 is TGTGCCAGCAGGACGGCGGACACAGATACGCAGTATTTT.